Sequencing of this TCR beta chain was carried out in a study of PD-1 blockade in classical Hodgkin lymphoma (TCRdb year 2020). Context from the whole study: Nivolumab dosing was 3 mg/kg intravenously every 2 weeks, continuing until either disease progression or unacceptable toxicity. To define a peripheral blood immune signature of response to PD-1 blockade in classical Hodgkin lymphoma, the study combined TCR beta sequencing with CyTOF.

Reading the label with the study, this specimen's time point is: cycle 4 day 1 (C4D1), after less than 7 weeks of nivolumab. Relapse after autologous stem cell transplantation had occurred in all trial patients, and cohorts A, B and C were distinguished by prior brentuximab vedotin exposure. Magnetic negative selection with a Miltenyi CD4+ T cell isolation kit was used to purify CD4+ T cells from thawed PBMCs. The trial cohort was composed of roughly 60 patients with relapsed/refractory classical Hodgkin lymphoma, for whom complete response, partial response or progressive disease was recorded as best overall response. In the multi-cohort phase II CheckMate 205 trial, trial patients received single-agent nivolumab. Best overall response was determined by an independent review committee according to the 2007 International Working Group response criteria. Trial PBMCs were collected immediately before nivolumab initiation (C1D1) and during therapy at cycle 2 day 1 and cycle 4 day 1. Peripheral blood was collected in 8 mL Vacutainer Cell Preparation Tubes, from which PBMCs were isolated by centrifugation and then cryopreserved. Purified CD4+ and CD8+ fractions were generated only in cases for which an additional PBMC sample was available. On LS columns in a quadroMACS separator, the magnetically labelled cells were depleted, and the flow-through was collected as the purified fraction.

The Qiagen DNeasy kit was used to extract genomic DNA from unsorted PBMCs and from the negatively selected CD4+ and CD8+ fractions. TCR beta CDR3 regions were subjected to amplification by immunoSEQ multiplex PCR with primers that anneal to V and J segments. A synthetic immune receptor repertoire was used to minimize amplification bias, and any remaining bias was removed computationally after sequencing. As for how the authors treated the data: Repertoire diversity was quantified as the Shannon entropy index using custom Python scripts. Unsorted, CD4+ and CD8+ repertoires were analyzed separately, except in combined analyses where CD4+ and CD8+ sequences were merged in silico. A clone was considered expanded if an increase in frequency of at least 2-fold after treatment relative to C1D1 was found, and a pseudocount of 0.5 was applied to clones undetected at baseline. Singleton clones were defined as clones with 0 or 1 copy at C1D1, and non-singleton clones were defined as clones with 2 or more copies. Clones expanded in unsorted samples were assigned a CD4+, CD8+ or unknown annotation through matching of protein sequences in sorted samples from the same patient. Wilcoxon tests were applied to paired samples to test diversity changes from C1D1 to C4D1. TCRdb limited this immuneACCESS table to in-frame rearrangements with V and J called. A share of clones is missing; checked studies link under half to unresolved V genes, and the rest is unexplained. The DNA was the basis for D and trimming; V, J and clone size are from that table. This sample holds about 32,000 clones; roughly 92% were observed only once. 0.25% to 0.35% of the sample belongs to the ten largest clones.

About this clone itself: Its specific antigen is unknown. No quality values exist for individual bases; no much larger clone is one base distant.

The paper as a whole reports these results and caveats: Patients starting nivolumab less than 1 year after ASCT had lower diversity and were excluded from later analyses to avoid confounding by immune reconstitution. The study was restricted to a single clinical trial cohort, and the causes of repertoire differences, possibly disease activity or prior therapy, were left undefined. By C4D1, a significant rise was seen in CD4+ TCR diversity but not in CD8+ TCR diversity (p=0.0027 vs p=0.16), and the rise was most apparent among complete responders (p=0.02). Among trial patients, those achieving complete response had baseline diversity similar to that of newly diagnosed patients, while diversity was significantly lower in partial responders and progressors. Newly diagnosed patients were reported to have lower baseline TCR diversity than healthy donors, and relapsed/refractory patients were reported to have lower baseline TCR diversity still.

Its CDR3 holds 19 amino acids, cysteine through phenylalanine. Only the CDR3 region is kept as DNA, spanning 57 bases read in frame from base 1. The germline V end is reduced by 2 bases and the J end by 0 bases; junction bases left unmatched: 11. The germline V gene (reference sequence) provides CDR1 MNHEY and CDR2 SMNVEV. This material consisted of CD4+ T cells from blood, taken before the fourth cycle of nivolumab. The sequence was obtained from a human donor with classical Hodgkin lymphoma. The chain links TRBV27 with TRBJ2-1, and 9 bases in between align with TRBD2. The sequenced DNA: TGTGCCAGCAGTTTAAAGGGGGCACTAGCGGGCCGCTCCTACAATGAGCAGTTCTTC. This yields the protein CASSLKGALAGRSYNEQFF.